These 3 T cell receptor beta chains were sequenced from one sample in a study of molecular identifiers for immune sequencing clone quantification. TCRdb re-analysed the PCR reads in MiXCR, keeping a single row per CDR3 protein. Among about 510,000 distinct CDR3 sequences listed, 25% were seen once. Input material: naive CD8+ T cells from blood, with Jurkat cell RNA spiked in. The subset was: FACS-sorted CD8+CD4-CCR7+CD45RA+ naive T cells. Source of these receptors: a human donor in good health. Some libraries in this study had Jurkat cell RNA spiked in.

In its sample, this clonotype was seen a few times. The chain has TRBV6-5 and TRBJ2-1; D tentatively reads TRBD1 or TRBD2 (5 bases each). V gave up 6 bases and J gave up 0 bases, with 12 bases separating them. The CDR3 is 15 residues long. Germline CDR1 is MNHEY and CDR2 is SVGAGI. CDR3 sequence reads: CASSGTESSYNEQFF. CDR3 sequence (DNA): TGTGCCAGCAGCGGGACCGAAAGCTCCTACAATGAGCAGTTCTTC.

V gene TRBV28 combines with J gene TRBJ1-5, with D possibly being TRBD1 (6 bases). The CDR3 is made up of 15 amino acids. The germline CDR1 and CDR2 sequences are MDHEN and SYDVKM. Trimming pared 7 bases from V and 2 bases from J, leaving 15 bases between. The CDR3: CASIQGGAGNQPQHF. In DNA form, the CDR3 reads TGTGCCAGCATCCAAGGGGGAGCTGGCAATCAGCCCCAGCATTTT.

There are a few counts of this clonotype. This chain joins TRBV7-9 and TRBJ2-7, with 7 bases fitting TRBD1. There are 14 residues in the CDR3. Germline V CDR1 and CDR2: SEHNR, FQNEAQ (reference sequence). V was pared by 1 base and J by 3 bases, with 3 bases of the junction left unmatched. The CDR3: CASSLGDSYYEQYF. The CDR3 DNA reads TGTGCCAGCAGCTTAGGGGACAGTTACTACGAGCAGTACTTC.